The T cell receptor beta chain under discussion was sequenced for a study of blood T cell repertoires in COVID-19. Study as a whole: In each case, the material was cDNA or gDNA derived from T cells, B-cell-depleted T cells, or PBMCs.

J gave up 5 bases and V 5 bases, and 7 bases lay outside the gene matches. CDR1 and CDR2 from the germline V gene are SQVTM and ANQGSEA. CDR3 length equals 13 residues. Under the authors' procedure: How many nucleated cells were present was estimated from reference gene primer amplification. Some clones are missing from TCRdb's copy, which holds only in-frame ones; the method was immunoSEQ multiplex PCR. That table gives V, J and clone size, and the DNA gave D and trimming. Seen here are 65,000 or so clones, roughly nine tenths observed once, and the top ten hold about 1.3%. This receptor was taken from a man in his 60s with acute or convalescent COVID-19. Sequencing used peripheral blood. J is TRBJ1-2 and V is TRBV29-1; TRBD1 agrees at 8 bases. This CDR3 is CSVFDTGGYGYTF. The CDR3 nucleotides read TGCAGCGTTTTTGACACAGGGGGTTATGGCTACACCTTC.